These 23 T cell receptor beta chains were all obtained from the same sample, sequenced in a study of radiotherapy plus CTLA-4 blockade in lung cancer. Clones were sequenced by immunoSEQ multiplex PCR, and TCRdb holds only the in-frame ones, with some missing. Here the sample spans about 49,000 clones, roughly 84% being singletons. The sample in question was peripheral blood, obtained from a patient treated with radiotherapy plus ipilimumab. These receptors were collected from a human donor with non-small cell lung cancer whose response to radiotherapy plus ipilimumab could not be evaluated.

The chain has TRBV9 and TRBJ1-3; D remains ambiguous. Trimming pared 4 bases from V and 0 bases from J, leaving 11 bases between. The CDR3 has 15 residues. Germline CDR1 and CDR2: SGDLS and YYNGEE. The CDR3 DNA reads TGTGCCAGCAGCACCGTACCGGTCTCTGGAAACACCATATATTTT. This gives the protein CASSTVPVSGNTIYF.

J is TRBJ1-3 and V is TRBV29-1, with D perhaps matching TRBD1 (5 bases). Trimming shortened V by 0 bases and J by 2 bases, and 11 bases separated the two germline ends. This CDR3 region has 15 residues. The germline V gene encodes CDR1 SQVTM and CDR2 ANQGSEA. The DNA for the CDR3 is TGCAGCGTTGAAGATCCTACCAGGGCTGGAAACACCATATATTTT. Translating gives CSVEDPTRAGNTIYF.

The chain is built from TRBV27 and TRBJ1-6; D is ambiguous. Trimming stripped 1 base from V and 13 bases from J, with 20 bases between. This CDR3 comprises 16 residues. From germline, CDR1 is MNHEY and CDR2 SMNVEV (reference sequence). In DNA form, the CDR3 reads TGTGCCAGCAGTTTATTGGGTATCCCAGGCGAAGTGCCCCTCCACTTT. Translating gives CASSLLGIPGEVPLHF.

This chain uses TRBV28 with TRBJ2-6; the match to TRBD2 covers 8 bases. The germline CDR1 and CDR2 sequences are MDHEN and SYDVKM. V dropped 5 bases and J dropped 2; count of bases not matched to a gene: 8. This CDR3 has 17 residues. The CDR3, as DNA: TGTGCCAGCAGTATTAGCGGGATGGGCCCTGGGGCCAACGTCCTGACTTTC. Protein product: CASSISGMGPGANVLTF.

This clone has only a few counts. This chain connects TRBV30 to TRBJ1-2; possibly TRBD1 for D (6 bases). Germline loops: CDR1 GTSNPN, CDR2 SVGIG (reference sequence). Deletions cut 7 bases from V and 3 bases from J, with 12 bases between. The CDR3 runs to 12 residues. Here the CDR3 DNA reads TGTGCCTTGCACAGGGATCACTATGGCTACACCTTC. Translated, it gives CALHRDHYGYTF.

This chain joins TRBV4-1 and TRBJ2-7; 8 nucleotides line up with TRBD2. The length of the CDR3 is 15 residues. Germline loops: CDR1 MGHRA, CDR2 YSYEKL. V was pared by 1 base and J by 4 bases, with 6 bases of the junction left unmatched. The CDR3 spells CASSQVASGPYEQYF. CDR3 nucleotides: TGCGCCAGCAGCCAAGTGGCTAGCGGGCCTTACGAGCAGTACTTC.

Turning to this clone: The identical CDR3 is also encoded by other nucleotide sequences in the sample. V gene TRBV11-3 combines with J gene TRBJ2-2, with a weak D call TRBD2 (5 bases). Germline V gene data show CDR1 as SGHNT and CDR2 as YENEEA. The V end was cut by 1 base, the J end by 3 bases, with 6 bases between. This CDR3 spans 14 amino acids. The CDR3 coding sequence is TGTGCCAGCAGCTTAGGGGGAGACACCGGGGAGCTGTTTTTT. The encoded protein is CASSLGGDTGELFF.

The chain employs TRBV19 and TRBJ1-5; D gene ambiguous. CDR1 LNHDA and CDR2 SQIVND come from the germline V gene (reference sequence). The CDR3 covers 14 residues. Trimming pared 3 bases from V and 4 bases from J, leaving 10 bases between. The CDR3 region is CASSIAGGNQPQHF. CDR3 nucleotide sequence: TGTGCCAGTAGTATCGCGGGAGGAAATCAGCCCCAGCATTTT.

This rearrangement joins TRBV18 to TRBJ2-5; TRBD1 matches 8 bases. The DNA end is more similar to TRBJ2-7, so the J call may be wrong. Germline V lookup: CDR1 KGHSH, CDR2 LQKENI. CDR3 length: 14 residues. In DNA, the CDR3 is TGTGCCAGCTCACCGGGGACAGGAGACTACGAGCAGTACTTC. Amino acid sequence: CASSPGTGDYEQYF.

V is TRBV27 and J is TRBJ2-3; tentatively, D is TRBD2 (5 bases). CDR3 length equals 16 residues. Germline V gives CDR1 MNHEY, CDR2 SMNVEV (reference sequence). V lost 4 bases to trimming and J lost 4 bases, with 18 bases between them. CDR3: CASSWKTNTFPDTQYF. The CDR3 DNA follows: TGTGCCAGCAGTTGGAAGACTAACACTTTTCCAGATACGCAGTATTTT.

This chain connects TRBV6-1 to TRBJ2-3; D uncertain. CDR1 is MNHNS, CDR2 SASEGT, per germline. V was shortened by 5 bases and J by 0 bases, with 9 bases between the two germline ends. The CDR3 contains 14 residues. In DNA, the CDR3 is TGTGCCAGCAGTCTAGGCGGAAGCACAGATACGCAGTATTTT. The encoded protein is CASSLGGSTDTQYF.

This sequence joins TRBV18 and TRBJ2-3; the match to TRBD2 covers 7 bases. J lost 3 bases, V lost 2 bases, and 11 bases had no gene match. Germline CDR1 and CDR2: KGHSH and LQKENI. CDR3 length: 17 residues. The CDR3 here is CASSPAGVTLGTDTQYF. The DNA for the CDR3 is TGTGCCAGCTCACCAGCGGGAGTTACCCTGGGGACAGATACGCAGTATTTT.

V and J are TRBV7-2 and TRBJ1-2; TRBD1 matches at 7 bases. CDR1 is SGHTA and CDR2 is FQGNSA in the germline V gene. V shed 4 bases and J 4 bases; nucleotides not matched to a gene: 3. The CDR3 runs 13 residues. The CDR3 bases are TGTGCCAGCAGCTCGGGACAGCTCTATGGCTACACCTTC. The encoded protein is CASSSGQLYGYTF.

V gene TRBV4-2 combines with J gene TRBJ2-3, with TRBD2 matching over 11 bases. The CDR3 is 17 residues long. Germline V gene sequence: CDR1 LGHNA, CDR2 YNFKEQ. The J segment lost 7 bases and the V segment lost 0 bases, leaving 9 bases of the junction unmatched. CDR3 DNA sequence: TGTGCCAGCAGCCAAGAAATAGCGGGAGGGCTTCCCTATACGCAGTATTTT. Translating it yields CASSQEIAGGLPYTQYF.

V is TRBV5-4 and J is TRBJ1-1; unclear D gene. V was clipped by 0 bases and J by 1 base, with 7 bases between them. Germline-derived CDR1 and CDR2 are SGHNT and YYREEE (reference sequence). This CDR3 contains 14 residues. The CDR3 is CASSLDPGNTEAFF. CDR3 DNA sequence: TGTGCCAGCAGCTTGGATCCGGGGAACACTGAAGCTTTCTTT.

The chain employs TRBV7-9 and TRBJ1-1, with a weak D call TRBD1 (5 bases). The CDR3 loop spans 13 amino acids. In germline, CDR1 is SEHNR, CDR2 FQNEAQ (reference sequence). Trimming left V 5 bases short and J 7 bases short, with 14 bases between. The CDR3 spells CASSPGGAIEAFF. CDR3 in DNA: TGTGCCAGCAGCCCGGGAGGGGCTATTGAAGCTTTCTTT.

The chain recombines TRBV19 with TRBJ1-5; unclear D gene. The CDR3 runs to 15 residues. The germline V gene encodes CDR1 LNHDA and CDR2 SQIVND (reference sequence). Deletions cut 5 bases from V and 7 bases from J, with 18 bases between. The CDR3 reads CASSGEKGGGQPQHF. The DNA for the CDR3 is TGTGCCAGTAGTGGGGAAAAGGGAGGTGGGCAGCCCCAGCATTTT.

This chain uses TRBV28 with TRBJ2-1; 12 positions agree with TRBD2. V gave up 3 bases and J gave up 8 bases; unmatched junction bases: 20. Germline V gene data show CDR1 as MDHEN and CDR2 as SYDVKM. The CDR3 runs 20 residues. CDR3 sequence reads: CASSFPPGLAGPAESDEQFF. The CDR3 region has the DNA TGTGCCAGCAGTTTCCCGCCGGGACTAGCGGGCCCAGCGGAGTCCGATGAGCAGTTCTTC. The entire variable domain, with the rest obtained from reference TRBV28 and TRBJ2-1, is as follows: DVKVTQSSRYLVKRTGEKVFLECVQDMDHENMFWYRQDPGLGLRLIYFSYDVKMKEKGDIPEGYSVSREKKERFSLILESASTNQTSMYLCASSFPPGLAGPAESDEQFFGPGTRLTVL.

The rearrangement links TRBV9 to TRBJ2-7; no reliable D call. The CDR3 covers 14 residues. Germline-derived CDR1 and CDR2 are SGDLS and YYNGEE. Trimming removed 0 bases from V and 4 bases from J, with 11 bases in between. CDR3 protein: CASSVGSQEYEQYF. Written as DNA, the CDR3 is TGTGCCAGCAGCGTAGGATCCCAGGAATACGAGCAGTACTTC.

The gene calls are TRBV28 and TRBJ2-3, with TRBD2 identical over 12 bases. The ends lost 7 bases at V and 6 bases at J; junction bases unmatched: 11. This CDR3 spans 16 amino acids. CDR1 is MDHEN and CDR2 is SYDVKM in the germline V gene. Here the CDR3 reads CASTLAGGFTVDTQYF. The CDR3 coding sequence is TGTGCCAGCACACTAGCGGGAGGATTTACTGTTGATACGCAGTATTTT.

This clone was picked up one time. The rearrangement uses TRBV9 and TRBJ2-7, with TRBD2 matching 7 bases. The CDR3 runs 14 residues. Germline V CDR1 and CDR2: SGDLS, YYNGEE. The junction had 6 bases not matched to a gene; V was cut back by 4 bases and J by 2 bases. The CDR3 sequence: CASSLGLGAYEQYF. CDR3 DNA: TGTGCCAGCAGCTTAGGACTAGGCGCCTACGAGCAGTACTTC.

This chain links TRBV28 with TRBJ1-2, with TRBD1 matching 8 bases. Germline CDR1 and CDR2: MDHEN and SYDVKM. The trim removed 4 bases at V and 5 bases at J, leaving 0 bases unmatched. The CDR3 has 12 amino acids. CDR3 bases: TGTGCCAGCAGTTGGACAGGGTATGGCTACACCTTC. Its protein product is CASSWTGYGYTF.

This chain uses TRBV4-3 with TRBJ2-1; 10 bases fit TRBD2. The CDR3 sequence is 17 residues long. Trimming at V came to 1 base and at J to 4 bases, leaving 7 bases not matched to a gene. CDR1 and CDR2 from the germline V gene are LGHNA and YSLEER. Here the CDR3 DNA reads TGCGCCAGCAGCCAAGCATTAGCGGGAGGCCCATACAATGAGCAGTTCTTC. Encoded protein: CASSQALAGGPYNEQFF.